One and the same sample provided the 25 T cell receptor beta chains below, sequenced in a study of blood T cells in healthy people across ages. For the second PCR, which ran for roughly 7 to 11 cycles, a sample-barcoded 5' primer and a J-beta primer mix were used. Each CDR3 protein is one row after TCRdb ran MiXCR on the 5' RACE reads. Of 500,000 to 600,000 distinct CDR3 sequences in the sample, about 26% were seen once. Sequences were obtained from blood. These receptors originate from a woman between 65 and 79 years old in good health.

The J gene is TRBJ1-5, the V gene TRBV4-3, with 8 bases fitting TRBD1. The germline CDR1 and CDR2 sequences are LGHNA and YSLEER. This CDR3 contains 15 residues. V lost 4 bases and J lost 4; bases outside the gene matches: 6. Here the CDR3 DNA reads TGCGCCAGCAGCCCTACGGACAGGGATAATCAGCCCCAGCATTTT. It translates to CASSPTDRDNQPQHF.

The chain couples TRBV5-4 to TRBJ2-5; D is uncertain. The DNA end favors TRBJ2-1, so the J call may be wrong. The CDR3 spans 14 residues. Germline CDR1 and CDR2: SGHNT and YYREEE (reference sequence). CDR3 region: CASSLGVSVNEQFF. The CDR3 bases are TGTGCCAGCAGCTTGGGGGTGTCCGTCAATGAGCAGTTCTTC.

The chain has TRBV9 and TRBJ1-6, with 7 positions matching TRBD1. This CDR3 has 15 residues. The ends lost 0 bases at V and 5 bases at J; junction bases unmatched: 2. CDR1 and CDR2 from the germline V gene are SGDLS and YYNGEE. The chain's CDR3 is CASSVGDSDNSPLHF. For the CDR3, the DNA is TGTGCCAGCAGCGTAGGGGACAGTGATAATTCACCCCTCCACTTT.

The rearrangement uses TRBV29-1 and TRBJ2-1, with TRBD2 matching over 10 bases. The germline V gene encodes CDR1 SQVTM and CDR2 ANQGSEA. This CDR3 has 13 residues. V trimming: 6 bases; J trimming: 7 bases; junction bases outside the gene matches: 6. DNA of the CDR3: TGCAGCGTGGCCCGACTAGCGGGTAATGAGCAGTTCTTC. Translated, it gives CSVARLAGNEQFF.

This clonotype was detected only a few times. The CDR3 region has the DNA TGTGCCAGCAGGCTTAGTGGCCTACACAATGAGCAGTTCTTC. As protein: CASRLSGLHNEQFF. The rearrangement joins TRBV12-3 or TRBV12-4 to TRBJ2-1, with D unresolved. This CDR3 is 14 amino acids long. Trimming took 6 bases from V and 5 from J, leaving 14 bases between them.

V gene TRBV19 combines with J gene TRBJ2-5; D unresolved. Between the trimmed V and J ends, which lost 11 bases and 5 bases, there was a span of 9 bases. This CDR3 is built from 10 residues. From germline, CDR1 is LNHDA and CDR2 SQIVND (reference sequence). CDR3 coding DNA: TGTGCCGCAGGCTCTGAGACCCAGTACTTC. Its protein is CAAGSETQYF.

Turning to this clonotype: One end of the junction varies from germline; a read error may be responsible. This sequence joins TRBV7-9 and TRBJ2-5; 10 nucleotides line up with TRBD2. The CDR3 contains 14 residues. In germline, CDR1 is SEHNR, CDR2 FQNEAQ (reference sequence). The CDR3 loop is CASSRGLAEEAQYF. The CDR3 coding sequence is TGTGCCAGCAGCCGAGGACTAGCGGAAGAGGCCCAGTACTTC. Based on the CDR3 plus reference TRBV7-9 and TRBJ2-5, the full variable domain is DTGVSQNPRHKITKRGQNVTFRCDPISEHNRLYWYRQTLGQGPEFLTYFQNEAQLEKSRLLSDRFSAERPKGSFSTLEIQRTEQGDSAMYLCASSRGLAEEAQYFGPGTRLLVL.

This clonotype showed up just a few times. The chain joins TRBV10-3 to TRBJ1-2, with 9 bases fitting TRBD1. The CDR3 has 13 residues. The germline V gene encodes CDR1 ENHRY and CDR2 SYGVKD. The ends lost 6 bases at V and 6 bases at J; junction bases unmatched: 5. The CDR3 is CAIRITGGDGYTF. The CDR3 DNA sequence: TGTGCCATCAGGATAACAGGGGGCGATGGCTACACCTTC.

V is TRBV29-1 and J is TRBJ2-1, with D unresolved. In germline, CDR1 is SQVTM, CDR2 ANQGSEA. CDR3 size: 13 residues. The germline V and J ends were trimmed by 7 bases and 6 bases, with 16 bases remaining between them. The CDR3 region has the DNA TGCAGCGCCCGACGGCAGTCATCCAATGAGCAGTTCTTC. It encodes CSARRQSSNEQFF.

There are a few counts of this clonotype. The gene calls are TRBV2 and TRBJ2-5; 7 nucleotides agree with TRBD2. The V segment lost 2 bases and the J segment 1 base; nucleotides outside the gene matches: 7. This CDR3 comprises 16 residues. Germline V lookup: CDR1 SNHLY, CDR2 FYNNEI. This chain's CDR3 is CASSETAAGFQETQYF. CDR3 DNA: TGTGCCAGCAGTGAAACGGCAGCGGGGTTCCAAGAGACCCAGTACTTC.

This clonotype was detected only a few times. V gene TRBV7-6 combines with J gene TRBJ2-1; 10 positions match TRBD2. Trimming removed 3 bases from V and 6 bases from J; junction bases left unmatched: 11. Germline V gene sequence: CDR1 SGHVS, CDR2 FNYEAQ. The CDR3 spans 17 residues. DNA of the CDR3: TGTGCCAGCAGCTTGAGGGGGAGACTAGCGGGTAGCAATGAGCAGTTCTTC. The encoded protein is CASSLRGRLAGSNEQFF.

The chain has TRBV24-1 and TRBJ2-3; 8 positions agree with TRBD1. Looked up from germline, CDR1 is KGHDR and CDR2 is SFDVKD. The V segment lost 2 bases and the J segment 2 bases; nucleotides outside the gene matches: 8. This CDR3 has 17 residues. In DNA, the CDR3 is TGTGCCACCAGTGATTCGACAGGGGTTTGGGACACAGATACGCAGTATTTT. Its protein is CATSDSTGVWDTDTQYF.

This sequence joins TRBV20-1 and TRBJ2-1, with TRBD2 matching over 11 bases. In germline, CDR1 is DFQATT, CDR2 SNEGSKA (reference sequence). The CDR3 consists of 14 residues. The V gene end was trimmed by 4 bases and the J gene end by 4 bases; junction bases not matched to a gene: 3. The CDR3: CSATTSGGYNEQFF. CDR3 DNA sequence: TGCAGTGCTACTACTAGCGGGGGTTACAATGAGCAGTTCTTC.

This clonotype was observed a few times. The chain has TRBV20-1 and TRBJ1-2, with D maybe TRBD1 (5 bases). V was pared by 0 bases and J by 6 bases, with 23 bases between. The length of the CDR3 is 17 residues. The germline CDR1 and CDR2 sequences are DFQATT and SNEGSKA (reference sequence). The CDR3 nucleotides read TGCAGTGCTAGAGATCCGCCTTCGGGGGGGATGAGGAATGGCTACACCTTC. It is translated as CSARDPPSGGMRNGYTF.

The chain recombines TRBV4-2 with TRBJ1-2, with a weak D call TRBD1 (5 bases). The CDR3 totals 15 residues. With 0 bases removed from V and 4 bases from J, the gap between germline ends came to 12 bases. Germline values: CDR1 LGHNA, CDR2 YNFKEQ. DNA for the CDR3: TGTGCCAGCAGCCAAGATCTTTCGGGGGGCTATGGCTACACCTTC. This encodes CASSQDLSGGYGYTF.

CDR3 nucleotides: TGTGCCAGCAGTTACCCGAACCCGGGCCTCAGCTCCTACGAGCAGTACTTC. Translated: CASSYPNPGLSSYEQYF. The rearrangement joins TRBV6-2 or TRBV6-3 to TRBJ2-7; D uncertain. This CDR3 region has 17 residues. Trimming cost V 2 bases and J 0 bases, with 17 bases left between them. CDR1 and CDR2 (germline): MNHEY, SVGEGT.

V gene TRBV7-2 combines with J gene TRBJ2-1; 10 nucleotides align to TRBD2. V lost 5 bases to trimming and J lost 12 bases; unmatched junction nucleotides: 4. CDR3 size: 12 residues. CDR1 is SGHTA and CDR2 is FQGNSA in the germline V gene. The CDR3 DNA follows: TGTGCCAGCAGCACTCGGACTAGCGGGCAGTTCTTC. Its translation is CASSTRTSGQFF.

V gene TRBV7-3 combines with J gene TRBJ2-5; perhaps TRBD1 as D (5 bases). The DNA end favors TRBJ2-1, so the J call may be wrong. CDR1 and CDR2 from the germline V gene are SGHTA and FQGTGA. The CDR3 has 15 amino acids. As DNA, the CDR3 is TGTGCCAGCAGCCCCCAGGGCCTTCAGGGCGTTGGGCAGTTCTTC. Translated: CASSPQGLQGVGQFF.

The chain couples TRBV3-1 to TRBJ2-5, with 9 bases aligning to TRBD2. The CDR3 sequence is 20 residues long. Per the germline V gene, CDR1 is LGHDT and CDR2 is YNNKEL (reference sequence). Unmatched junction bases numbered 15, after V lost 1 base and J lost 0 bases. The CDR3 DNA reads as TGTGCCAGCAGCCAAGTTGGTTACCCTTCTAGCGGGGCGAACCAAGAGACCCAGTACTTC. Residues: CASSQVGYPSSGANQETQYF.

This clonotype has more than one count but fewer than ten. The chain employs TRBV11-3 and TRBJ2-1; 9 bases map to TRBD2. Germline V lookup: CDR1 SGHNT, CDR2 YENEEA. There are 15 residues in the CDR3. V shed 4 bases, J shed 5 bases, and the junction held 6 bases outside the gene matches. This chain's CDR3 is CASSSRVAGDNEQFF. In DNA, the CDR3 is TGTGCCAGCAGCTCCCGGGTAGCGGGGGACAATGAGCAGTTCTTC.

This clonotype came up a few times. The chain combines TRBV10-3 with TRBJ2-1, with TRBD2 identical over 8 bases. J lost 3 bases, V lost 4 bases, and 5 bases had no gene match. Germline CDR1 is ENHRY and CDR2 is SYGVKD. The CDR3 loop spans 15 amino acids. CDR3 sequence reads: CAISVSGGHYNEQFF. As DNA, the CDR3 is TGTGCCATCAGTGTAAGCGGGGGACACTACAATGAGCAGTTCTTC.

The genes are TRBV3-1 and TRBJ2-3; tentatively, D is TRBD1 (5 bases). The CDR3 has 17 amino acids. V was clipped by 3 bases and J by 0 bases, with 16 bases between them. CDR1 is LGHDT and CDR2 is YNNKEL in the germline V gene (reference sequence). The DNA for the CDR3 is TGTGCCAGCAGCCACCGGACAACGCCCTTCAGCACAGATACGCAGTATTTT. Translated: CASSHRTTPFSTDTQYF.

The V and J genes are TRBV20-1 and TRBJ2-1; tentatively, D is TRBD2 (7 bases). Trimming cost V 3 bases and J 5 bases, with 11 bases left between them. There are 13 residues in the CDR3. From germline, CDR1 is DFQATT and CDR2 SNEGSKA (reference sequence). The CDR3 DNA sequence: TGCAGTGCTAGCGGGGGGCCCAACAATGAGCAGTTCTTC. It yields the protein CSASGGPNNEQFF.

This clonotype was observed a handful of times. This chain connects TRBV12-3 or TRBV12-4 to TRBJ1-6; maybe TRBD1 (5 bases). V lost 3 bases and J 16 bases, leaving 13 bases between the germline ends. CDR3 length equals 12 residues. CDR3: CASSLGRGPLHF. CDR3 in DNA: TGTGCCAGCAGTTTGGGTAGGGGCCCGCTCCACTTT.

The chain couples TRBV4-2 to TRBJ2-1, with 8 bases fitting TRBD2. From germline, CDR1 is LGHNA and CDR2 YNFKEQ. The CDR3 loop spans 17 amino acids. V was clipped by 0 bases and J by 7 bases; unmatched bases: 11. The CDR3 DNA reads TGTGCCAGCAGCCAAGACCAGGGGCGGGGGGCGGGGAATGAGCAGTTCTTC. The encoded protein is CASSQDQGRGAGNEQFF.